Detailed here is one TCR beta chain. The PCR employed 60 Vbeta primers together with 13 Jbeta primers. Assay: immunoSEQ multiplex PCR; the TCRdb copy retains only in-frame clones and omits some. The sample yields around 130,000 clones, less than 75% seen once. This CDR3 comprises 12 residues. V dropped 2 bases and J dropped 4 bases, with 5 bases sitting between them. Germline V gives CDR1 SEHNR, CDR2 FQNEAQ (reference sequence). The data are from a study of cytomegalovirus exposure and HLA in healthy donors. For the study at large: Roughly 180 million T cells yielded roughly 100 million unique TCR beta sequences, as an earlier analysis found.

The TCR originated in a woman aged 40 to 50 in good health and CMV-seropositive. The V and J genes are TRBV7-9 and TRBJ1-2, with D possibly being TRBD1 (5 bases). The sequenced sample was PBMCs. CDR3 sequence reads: CASSLTGYGYTF. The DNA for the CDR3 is TGTGCCAGCAGCTTAACAGGCTATGGCTACACCTTC.